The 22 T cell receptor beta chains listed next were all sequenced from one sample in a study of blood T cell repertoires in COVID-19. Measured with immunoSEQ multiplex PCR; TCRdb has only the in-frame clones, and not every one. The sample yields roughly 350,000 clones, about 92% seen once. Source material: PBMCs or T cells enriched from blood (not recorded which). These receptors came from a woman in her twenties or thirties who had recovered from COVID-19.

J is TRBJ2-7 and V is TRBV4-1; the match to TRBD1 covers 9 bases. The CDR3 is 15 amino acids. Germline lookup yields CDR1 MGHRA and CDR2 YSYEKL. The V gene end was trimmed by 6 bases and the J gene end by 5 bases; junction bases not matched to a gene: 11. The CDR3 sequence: CASSQLPTGGNEQYF. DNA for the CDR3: TGCGCCAGCAGTCAACTGCCGACAGGGGGTAACGAGCAGTACTTC.

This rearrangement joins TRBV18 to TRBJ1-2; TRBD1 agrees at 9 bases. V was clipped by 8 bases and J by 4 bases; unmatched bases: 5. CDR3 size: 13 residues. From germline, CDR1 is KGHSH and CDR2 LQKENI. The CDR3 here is CASNGQGLYGYTF. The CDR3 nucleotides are TGTGCCAGCAACGGACAGGGGCTCTATGGCTACACCTTC.

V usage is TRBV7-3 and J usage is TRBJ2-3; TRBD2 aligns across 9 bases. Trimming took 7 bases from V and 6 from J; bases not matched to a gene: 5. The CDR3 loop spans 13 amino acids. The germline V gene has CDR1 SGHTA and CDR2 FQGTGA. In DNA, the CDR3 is TGTGCCAGCAAGGCGGGAGGGCCGGATACGCAGTATTTT. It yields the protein CASKAGGPDTQYF.

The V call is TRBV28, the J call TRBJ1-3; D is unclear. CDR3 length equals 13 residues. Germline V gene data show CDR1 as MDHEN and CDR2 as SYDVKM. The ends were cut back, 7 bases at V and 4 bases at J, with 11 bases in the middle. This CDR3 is CASTTGEGNTIYF. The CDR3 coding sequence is TGTGCCAGCACCACCGGGGAAGGAAACACCATATATTTT. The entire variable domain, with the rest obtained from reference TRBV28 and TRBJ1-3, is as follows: DVKVTQSSRYLVKRTGEKVFLECVQDMDHENMFWYRQDPGLGLRLIYFSYDVKMKEKGDIPEGYSVSREKKERFSLILESASTNQTSMYLCASTTGEGNTIYFGEGSWLTVV.

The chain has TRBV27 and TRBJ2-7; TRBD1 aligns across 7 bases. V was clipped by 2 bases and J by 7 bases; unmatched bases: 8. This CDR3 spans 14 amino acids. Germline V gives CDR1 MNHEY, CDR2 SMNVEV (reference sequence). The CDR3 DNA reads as TGTGCCAGCAGTTTACCGGGACAGCCGACGGAGCAGTACTTC. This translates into CASSLPGQPTEQYF.

CDR3 in DNA: TGTGCCAGTAGTATCGGGGCAACTAATGAAAAACTGTTTTTT. Amino acids: CASSIGATNEKLFF. The chain carries TRBV19 and TRBJ1-4; D is uncertain. Trimming took 3 bases from V and 0 from J, leaving 5 bases between them. Looked up from germline, CDR1 is LNHDA and CDR2 is SQIVND (reference sequence). The CDR3 sequence is 14 residues long. Combining the CDR3 with reference TRBV19 and TRBJ1-4 gives the whole variable domain DGGITQSPKYLFRKEGQNVTLSCEQNLNHDAMYWYRQDPGQGLRLIYYSQIVNDFQKGDIAEGYSVSREKKESFPLTVTSAQKNPTAFYLCASSIGATNEKLFFGSGTQLSVL.

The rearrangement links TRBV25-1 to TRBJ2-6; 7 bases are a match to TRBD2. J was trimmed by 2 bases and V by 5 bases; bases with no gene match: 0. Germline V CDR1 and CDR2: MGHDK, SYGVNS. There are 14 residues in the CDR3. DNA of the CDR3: TGTGCCAGCAGTAGCGGGGCTGGGGCCAACGTCCTGACTTTC. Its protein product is CASSSGAGANVLTF. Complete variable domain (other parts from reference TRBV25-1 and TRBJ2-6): EADIYQTPRYLVIGTGKKITLECSQTMGHDKMYWYQQDPGMELHLIHYSYGVNSTEKGDLSSESTVSRIRTEHFPLTLESARPSHTSQYLCASSSGAGANVLTFGAGSRLTVL.

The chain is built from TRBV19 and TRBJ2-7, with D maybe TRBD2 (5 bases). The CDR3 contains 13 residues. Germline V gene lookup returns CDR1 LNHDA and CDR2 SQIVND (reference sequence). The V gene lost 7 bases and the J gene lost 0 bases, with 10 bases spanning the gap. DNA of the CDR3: TGTGCCAGTAAGGGAGACAACTCCTACGAGCAGTACTTC. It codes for CASKGDNSYEQYF.

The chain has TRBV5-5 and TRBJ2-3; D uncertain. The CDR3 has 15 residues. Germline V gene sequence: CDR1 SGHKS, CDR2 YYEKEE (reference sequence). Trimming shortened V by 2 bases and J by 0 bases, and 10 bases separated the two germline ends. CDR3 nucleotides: TGTGCCAGCAGCTTTTCTAGTACTAGCACAGATACGCAGTATTTT. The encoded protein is CASSFSSTSTDTQYF. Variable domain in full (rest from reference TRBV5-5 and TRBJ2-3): DAGVTQSPTHLIKTRGQQVTLRCSPISGHKSVSWYQQVLGQGPQFIFQYYEKEERGRGNFPDRFSARQFPNYSSELNVNALLLGDSALYLCASSFSSTSTDTQYFGPGTRLTVL.

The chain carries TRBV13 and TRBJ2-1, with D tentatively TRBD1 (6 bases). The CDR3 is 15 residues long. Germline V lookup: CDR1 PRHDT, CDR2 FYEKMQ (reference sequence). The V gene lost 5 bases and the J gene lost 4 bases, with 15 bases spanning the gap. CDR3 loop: CASSPSGTNYNEQFF. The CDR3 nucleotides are TGTGCCAGCAGCCCCTCCGGGACAAATTACAATGAGCAGTTCTTC. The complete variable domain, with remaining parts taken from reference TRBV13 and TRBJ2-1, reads AAGVIQSPRHLIKEKRETATLKCYPIPRHDTVYWYQQGPGQDPQFLISFYEKMQSDKGSIPDRFSAQQFSDYHSELNMSSLELGDSALYFCASSPSGTNYNEQFFGPGTRLTVL.

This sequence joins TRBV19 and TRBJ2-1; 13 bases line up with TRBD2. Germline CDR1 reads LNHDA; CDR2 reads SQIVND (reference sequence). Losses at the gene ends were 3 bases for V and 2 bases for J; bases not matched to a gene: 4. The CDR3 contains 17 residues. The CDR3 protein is CASSISGLAGAYNEQFF. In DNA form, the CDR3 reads TGTGCCAGTAGTATCTCTGGACTAGCGGGGGCCTACAATGAGCAGTTCTTC.

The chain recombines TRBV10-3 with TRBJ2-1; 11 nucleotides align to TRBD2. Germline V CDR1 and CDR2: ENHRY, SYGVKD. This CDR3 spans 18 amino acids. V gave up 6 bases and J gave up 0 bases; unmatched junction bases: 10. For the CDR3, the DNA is TGTGCCATCAGGACCGGGACTAGCGGTTCCAGCTCCTACAATGAGCAGTTCTTC. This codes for CAIRTGTSGSSSYNEQFF.

The CDR3 region is CSYTLQQGSTEAFF. CDR3 DNA: TGCAGCTATACCCTGCAACAGGGGAGCACTGAAGCTTTCTTT. The genes are TRBV29-1 and TRBJ1-1, with TRBD1 matching 7 bases. Germline CDR1 reads SQVTM; CDR2 reads ANQGSEA. J lost 4 bases, V lost 8 bases, and 13 bases had no gene match. The CDR3 totals 14 residues.

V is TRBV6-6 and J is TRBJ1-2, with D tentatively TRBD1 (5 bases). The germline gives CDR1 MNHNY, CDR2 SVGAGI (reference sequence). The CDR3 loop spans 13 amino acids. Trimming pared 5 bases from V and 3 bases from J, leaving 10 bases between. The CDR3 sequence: CASSPLTDYGYTF. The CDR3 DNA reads TGTGCCAGCAGTCCGTTGACAGACTATGGCTACACCTTC.

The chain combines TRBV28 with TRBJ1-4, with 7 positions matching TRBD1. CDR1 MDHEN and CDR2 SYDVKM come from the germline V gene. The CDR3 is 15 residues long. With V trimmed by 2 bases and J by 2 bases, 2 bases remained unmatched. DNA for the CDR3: TGTGCCAGCAGTTTAGCGGGACAGACTAATGAAAAACTGTTTTTT. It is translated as CASSLAGQTNEKLFF.

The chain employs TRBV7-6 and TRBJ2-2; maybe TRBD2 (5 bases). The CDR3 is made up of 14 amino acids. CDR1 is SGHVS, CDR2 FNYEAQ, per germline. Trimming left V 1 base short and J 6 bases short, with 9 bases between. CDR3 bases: TGTGCCAGCAGCTTAGTTGCGGAGGCCGGGGAGCTGTTTTTT. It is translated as CASSLVAEAGELFF.

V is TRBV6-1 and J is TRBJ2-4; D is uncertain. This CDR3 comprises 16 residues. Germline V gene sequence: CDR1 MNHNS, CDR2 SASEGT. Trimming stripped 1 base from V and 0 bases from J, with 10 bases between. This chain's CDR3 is CASSEESRVAKNIQYF. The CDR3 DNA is TGTGCCAGCAGTGAAGAGTCTCGGGTAGCCAAAAACATTCAGTACTTC.

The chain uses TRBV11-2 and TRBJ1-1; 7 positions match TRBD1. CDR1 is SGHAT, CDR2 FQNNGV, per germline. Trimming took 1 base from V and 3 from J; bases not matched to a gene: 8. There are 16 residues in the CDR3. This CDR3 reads CASSLGSRGRYTEAFF. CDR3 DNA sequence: TGTGCCAGCAGCTTAGGTAGTAGGGGGCGTTACACTGAAGCTTTCTTT.

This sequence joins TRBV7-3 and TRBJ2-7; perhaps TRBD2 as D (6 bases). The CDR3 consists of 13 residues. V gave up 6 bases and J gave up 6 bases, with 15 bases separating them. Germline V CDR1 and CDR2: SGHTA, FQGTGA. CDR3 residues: CASRFPGTGEQYF. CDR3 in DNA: TGTGCCAGCAGATTCCCCGGGACTGGCGAGCAGTACTTC. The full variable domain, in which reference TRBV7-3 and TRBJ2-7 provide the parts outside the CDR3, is GAGVSQTPSNKVTEKGKYVELRCDPISGHTALYWYRQSLGQGPEFLIYFQGTGAADDSGLPNDRFFAVRPEGSVSTLKIQRTERGDSAVYLCASRFPGTGEQYFGPGTRLTVT.

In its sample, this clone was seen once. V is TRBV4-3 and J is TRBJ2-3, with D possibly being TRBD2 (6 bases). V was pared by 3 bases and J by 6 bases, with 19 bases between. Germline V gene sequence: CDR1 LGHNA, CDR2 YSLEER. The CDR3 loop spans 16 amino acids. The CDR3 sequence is CASSQEGRPPSDTQYF. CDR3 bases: TGCGCCAGCAGCCAGGAGGGACGTCCCCCTTCGGATACGCAGTATTTT.

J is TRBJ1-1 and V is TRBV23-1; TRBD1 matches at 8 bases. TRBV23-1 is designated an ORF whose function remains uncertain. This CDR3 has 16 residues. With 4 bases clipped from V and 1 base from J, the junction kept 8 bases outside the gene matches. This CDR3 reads CASSPLGQARNTEAFF. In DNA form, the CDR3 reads TGCGCCAGCAGTCCCCTGGGACAGGCGAGGAACACTGAAGCTTTCTTT.

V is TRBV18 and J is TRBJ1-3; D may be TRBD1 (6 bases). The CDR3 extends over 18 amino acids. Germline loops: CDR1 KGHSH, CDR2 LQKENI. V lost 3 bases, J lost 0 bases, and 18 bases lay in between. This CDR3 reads CASSPPLLGALSGNTIYF. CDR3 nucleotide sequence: TGTGCCAGCTCACCGCCCCTTTTGGGGGCCCTCTCTGGAAACACCATATATTTT.